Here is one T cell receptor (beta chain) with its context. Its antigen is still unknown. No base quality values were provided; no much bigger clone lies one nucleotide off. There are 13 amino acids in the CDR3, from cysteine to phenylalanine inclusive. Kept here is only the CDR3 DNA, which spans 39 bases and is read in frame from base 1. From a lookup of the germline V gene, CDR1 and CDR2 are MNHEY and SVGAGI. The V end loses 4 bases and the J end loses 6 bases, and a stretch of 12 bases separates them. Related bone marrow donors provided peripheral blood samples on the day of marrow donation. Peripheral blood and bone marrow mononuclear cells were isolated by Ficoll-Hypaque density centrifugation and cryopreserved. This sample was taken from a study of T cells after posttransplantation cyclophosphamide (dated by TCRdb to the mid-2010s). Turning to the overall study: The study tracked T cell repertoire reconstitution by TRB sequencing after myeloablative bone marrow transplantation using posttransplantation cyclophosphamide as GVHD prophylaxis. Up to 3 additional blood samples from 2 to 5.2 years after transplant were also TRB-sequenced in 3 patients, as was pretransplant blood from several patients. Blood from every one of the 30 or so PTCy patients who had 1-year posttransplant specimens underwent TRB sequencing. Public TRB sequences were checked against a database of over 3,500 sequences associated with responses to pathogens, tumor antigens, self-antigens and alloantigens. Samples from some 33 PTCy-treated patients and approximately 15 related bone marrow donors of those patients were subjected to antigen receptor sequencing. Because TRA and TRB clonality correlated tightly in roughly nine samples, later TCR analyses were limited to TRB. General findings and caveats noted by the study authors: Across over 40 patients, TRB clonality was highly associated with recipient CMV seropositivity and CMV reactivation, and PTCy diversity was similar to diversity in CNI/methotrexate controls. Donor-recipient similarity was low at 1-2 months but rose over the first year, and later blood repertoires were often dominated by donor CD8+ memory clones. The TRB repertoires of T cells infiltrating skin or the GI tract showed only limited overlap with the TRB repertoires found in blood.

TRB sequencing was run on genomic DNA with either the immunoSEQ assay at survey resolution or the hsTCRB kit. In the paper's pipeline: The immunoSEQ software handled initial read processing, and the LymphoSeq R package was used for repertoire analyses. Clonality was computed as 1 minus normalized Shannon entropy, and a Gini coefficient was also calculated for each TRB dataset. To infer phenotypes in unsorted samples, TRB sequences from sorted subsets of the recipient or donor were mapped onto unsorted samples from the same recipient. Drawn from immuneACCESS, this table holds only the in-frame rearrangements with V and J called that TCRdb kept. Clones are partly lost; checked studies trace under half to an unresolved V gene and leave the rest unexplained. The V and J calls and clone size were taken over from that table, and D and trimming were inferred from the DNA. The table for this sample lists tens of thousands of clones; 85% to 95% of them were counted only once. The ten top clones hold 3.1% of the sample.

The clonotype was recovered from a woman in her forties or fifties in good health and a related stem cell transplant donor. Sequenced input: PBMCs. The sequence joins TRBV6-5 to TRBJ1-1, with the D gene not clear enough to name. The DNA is TGTGCCAGCAGTTCCCTCCAGTTCGCTGAAGCTTTCTTT. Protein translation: CASSSLQFAEAFF.